This T cell receptor beta chain was captured by sequencing in a study of blood T cell repertoires in COVID-19. Background on the study: The cDNA or gDNA used as material had been derived from T cells, B-cell-depleted T cells, or PBMCs.

Per the original data handling: Nucleated cell number was recorded as an estimate derived from reference gene primer amplification. TCRdb keeps only in-frame clones here, not all; method: immunoSEQ multiplex PCR. V, J and clone size were drawn from that table, and D and trimming were deduced from the DNA. The sample consists of approximately 64,000 clones, approximately 90% of them appearing once. Participant ages covered about 18 to 89 years across 24 US areas. The V end was cut by 3 bases, the J end by 3 bases, with 12 bases between. This CDR3 has 15 amino acids. Germline lookup yields CDR1 KGHSH and CDR2 LQKENI.

The sample taken for sequencing was PBMCs or T cells enriched from blood (not recorded which). This sequence originates from a middle-aged woman who had recovered from COVID-19. V is TRBV18 and J is TRBJ1-3; D is unclear. This chain's CDR3 is CASSPSTEGGNTIYF. The CDR3 region has the DNA TGTGCCAGCTCACCCTCGACGGAGGGTGGAAACACCATATATTTT. Variable domain in full (rest from reference TRBV18 and TRBJ1-3): NAGVMQNPRHLVRRRGQEARLRCSPMKGHSHVYWYRQLPEEGLKFMVYLQKENIIDESGMPKERFSAEFPKEGPSILRIQQVVRGDSAAYFCASSPSTEGGNTIYFGEGSWLTVV.